These 12 T cell receptor beta chains came from one sample sequenced in a study of cytomegalovirus exposure and HLA in healthy donors. The PCR was carried out with 60 Vbeta primers and 13 Jbeta primers. TCRdb's table, derived via immunoSEQ multiplex PCR, lists solely in-frame clones and lacks some. The sample holds 50,000 or so clones. Material for sequencing was PBMCs. All receptors derive from a woman between 35 and 50 years old in good health and CMV-seronegative.

This chain links TRBV7-2 with TRBJ2-1; D is perhaps TRBD2 (5 bases). This CDR3 contains 14 residues. V dropped 3 bases and J dropped 7 bases, with 13 bases sitting between them. The V gene's germline CDR1 is SGHTA and CDR2 FQGNSA. Here the CDR3 reads CASSFPILGNEQFF. The DNA of the CDR3 is TGTGCCAGCAGCTTCCCGATACTAGGGAATGAGCAGTTCTTC.

The J gene is TRBJ2-7, the V gene TRBV19; a possible D gene is TRBD1 (5 bases). This CDR3 region has 15 residues. V gave up 3 bases and J gave up 0 bases, with 12 bases separating them. Germline CDR1 LNHDA, CDR2 SQIVND (reference sequence). CDR3 amino acids: CASSIGLGASYEQYF. As DNA, the CDR3 is TGTGCCAGTAGTATTGGCCTAGGGGCCTCCTACGAGCAGTACTTC.

This chain uses TRBV27 with TRBJ1-1; TRBD1 might be the D (6 bases). In germline, CDR1 is MNHEY, CDR2 SMNVEV (reference sequence). This CDR3 region has 14 residues. The V and J ends lost 2 bases and 1 base respectively, with 8 bases between them. The CDR3 spells CASSLNRENTEAFF. In DNA, the CDR3 is TGTGCCAGCAGTTTAAACAGGGAGAACACTGAAGCTTTCTTT.

Comment on this clone: The junction and the germline gene differ at one end; a read error may be behind it. This rearrangement joins TRBV7-2 to TRBJ2-4, with 9 bases identical to TRBD2. There are 16 residues in the CDR3. Germline V gene sequence: CDR1 SGHTA, CDR2 FQGNSA. The CDR3 region has the DNA TGTGCCAGCAGCCCTGGGGCTAGCGGGGTGAAAAGCATTCAGTACTTC. This translates into CASSPGASGVKSIQYF. The full variable domain, completed using reference TRBV7-2 and TRBJ2-4, is GAGVSQSPSNKVTEKGKDVELRCDPISGHTALYWYRQSLGQGLEFLIYFQGNSAPDKSGLPSDRFSAERTGGSVSTLTIQRTQQEDSAVYLCASSPGASGVKSIQYFGAGTRLSVL.

The chain has TRBV4-2 and TRBJ1-2; 8 nucleotides line up with TRBD1. CDR3 size: 13 residues. After removal of 4 bases from V and 11 bases from J, the junction contained 9 bases not matched to a gene. Germline lookup yields CDR1 LGHNA and CDR2 YNFKEQ. CDR3 sequence reads: CASSLGTGPRYTF. The CDR3 DNA is TGTGCCAGCAGCCTAGGGACAGGACCTCGATACACCTTC.

The V call is TRBV7-2, the J call TRBJ1-1; D may be TRBD1 (6 bases). V was clipped by 5 bases and J by 1 base, with 11 bases between them. This CDR3 spans 14 amino acids. CDR1 is SGHTA and CDR2 is FQGNSA in the germline V gene. In nucleotides, the CDR3 is TGTGCCAGCAGCCGCGGCAGGGGGAACACTGAAGCTTTCTTT. This sequence encodes CASSRGRGNTEAFF.

The chain recombines TRBV4-1 with TRBJ2-7, with TRBD2 matching over 7 bases. V gave up 0 bases and J gave up 1 base; unmatched junction bases: 12. Germline lookup yields CDR1 MGHRA and CDR2 YSYEKL. The CDR3 covers 18 residues. CDR3 bases: TGCGCCAGCAGCCAAGATCGAGGGGCGGGGGTAGGGTCCTACGAGCAGTACTTC. Amino acids: CASSQDRGAGVGSYEQYF.

The chain has TRBV6-6 and TRBJ1-5; the D gene is possibly TRBD1 (6 bases). Germline CDR1 reads MNHNY; CDR2 reads SVGAGI (reference sequence). This CDR3 spans 15 amino acids. V was trimmed by 2 bases and J by 2 bases, leaving 10 bases between them. CDR3 DNA sequence: TGTGCCAGCAGTTACCCGGGGGGCGGCAATCAGCCCCAGCATTTT. It translates to CASSYPGGGNQPQHF.

The J gene is TRBJ2-1, the V gene TRBV7-9; 14 bases match TRBD2. CDR1 SEHNR and CDR2 FQNEAQ come from the germline V gene (reference sequence). J was trimmed by 10 bases and V by 4 bases; bases with no gene match: 3. This CDR3 contains 14 residues. The CDR3 coding sequence is TGTGCCAGCAGCTCGGGACTAGCGGGAGTGGAGCAGTTCTTC. Amino acid sequence: CASSSGLAGVEQFF.

V gene TRBV5-1 combines with J gene TRBJ1-4, with 10 bases that match TRBD1. Germline V CDR1 and CDR2: SGHRS, YFSETQ. Trimming took 3 bases from V and 6 from J; bases not matched to a gene: 5. The CDR3 runs 15 residues. The CDR3 spells CASSWSGTGDEKLFF. CDR3 nucleotide sequence: TGCGCCAGCAGCTGGAGCGGGACAGGGGATGAAAAACTGTTTTTT.

In the case of this clone: An end of the junction differs from the germline gene, which may be a read error. The chain employs TRBV5-1 and TRBJ2-5, with D perhaps TRBD1 (5 bases). In germline, CDR1 is SGHRS, CDR2 YFSETQ. CDR3 length: 15 amino acids. In nucleotides, the CDR3 is TGCGCCAGCAGCTTCGGCCAGGGATCCCAAGAGAACCAGTACTTC. It yields the protein CASSFGQGSQENQYF.

The V call is TRBV4-3, the J call TRBJ2-6, with D possibly TRBD1 on 6 matching bases. Trimming cost V 0 bases and J 4 bases, with 7 bases left between them. The CDR3 consists of 15 residues. Germline CDR1 LGHNA, CDR2 YSLEER. In DNA form, the CDR3 reads TGCGCCAGCAGCCAAGAGGGGGCCGGGGCCAACGTCCTGACTTTC. Translated: CASSQEGAGANVLTF.